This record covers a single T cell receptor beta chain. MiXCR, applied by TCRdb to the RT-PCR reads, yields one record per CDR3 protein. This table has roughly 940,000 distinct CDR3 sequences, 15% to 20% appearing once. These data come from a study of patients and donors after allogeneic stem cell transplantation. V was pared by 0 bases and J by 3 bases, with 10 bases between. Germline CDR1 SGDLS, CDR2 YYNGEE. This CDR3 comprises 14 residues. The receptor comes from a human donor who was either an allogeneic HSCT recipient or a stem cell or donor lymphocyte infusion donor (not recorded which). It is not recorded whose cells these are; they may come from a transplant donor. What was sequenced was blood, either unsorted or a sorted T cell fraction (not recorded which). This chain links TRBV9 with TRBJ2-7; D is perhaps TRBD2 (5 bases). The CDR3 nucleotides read TGTGCCAGCAGCGTAGGGACTCTAAACTACGAGCAGTACTTC. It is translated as CASSVGTLNYEQYF.